This T cell receptor beta chain was captured in a study of cytotoxic CD8 clonotypes in ibrutinib-treated CLL. Concerning this clone: Its matching antigen is unknown.

Method: immunoSEQ multiplex PCR; TCRdb's copy keeps in-frame clones and lacks some. Among 110,000 to 150,000 clones, approximately 90% were seen once, and the ten largest hold about 10%. With V trimmed by 1 base and J by 4 bases, 7 bases remained unmatched. Germline V lookup: CDR1 SGHNT, CDR2 YYREEE (reference sequence). The CDR3 spans 16 residues. Broader study findings: Relative to age-matched healthy donors, clonality at baseline was higher, and it tracked circulating CD8+ T-cell counts.

Libraries of TCR beta were made from 1.5 to 2.5 micrograms of genomic DNA that came from cryopreserved PBMCs. Sequenced material: PBMCs, taken after 12 months of ibrutinib treatment. This TCR came from a human donor with chronic lymphocytic leukemia. The chain carries TRBV5-4 and TRBJ2-1; 8 positions agree with TRBD2. This chain's CDR3 is CASSLMSGSGYNEQFF. The CDR3, as DNA: TGTGCCAGCAGCTTGATGAGCGGGAGTGGATACAATGAGCAGTTCTTC.